The T cell receptor beta chain under discussion was sequenced for a study of blood T cell repertoires in COVID-19. Study summary: Researchers got acute and convalescent COVID-19 samples from the United States, Italy and Spain. Nucleic acid was either cDNA or gDNA, and it came from T cells, B-cell-depleted T cells, or PBMCs.

This clone came up once. The CDR3 contains 11 residues. Trimming removed 5 bases at V and 2 bases at J, with 7 bases between. Germline CDR1 and CDR2: SQVTM and ANQGSEA. Authors' processing steps: Reference gene primer amplification gave estimated nucleated cell counts. Produced via immunoSEQ multiplex PCR; TCRdb's table is partial and in-frame only. From that table come the V and J calls and clone size; the DNA was used to work out D and trimming. This sample has around 100,000 clones, with roughly 84% found just once. V usage is TRBV29-1 and J usage is TRBJ2-7; a possible D gene is TRBD1 (6 bases). The specimen sequenced was peripheral blood. This TCR derives from a woman between 65 and 79 years old who had recovered from COVID-19. The CDR3 DNA sequence: TGCAGCGTTCGGGACACCTACGAGCAGTACTTC. It translates to CSVRDTYEQYF.